Below are 22 T cell receptor beta chains sequenced from a single sample in a study of radiotherapy plus CTLA-4 blockade in lung cancer. Only in-frame clones appear in the TCRdb table, and some are missing; sequencing was by immunoSEQ multiplex PCR. The sample includes about 68,000 clones, around 80% seen only once; the top ten take approximately 9.3%. This material consisted of peripheral blood, taken from a patient treated with radiotherapy plus ipilimumab. These receptors all come from a human donor with non-small cell lung cancer who had a complete response to radiotherapy plus ipilimumab.

This chain connects TRBV7-2 to TRBJ1-1, with 9 bases fitting TRBD1. This CDR3 contains 15 residues. J lost 2 bases, V lost 7 bases, and 8 bases had no gene match. CDR1 is SGHTA, CDR2 FQGNSA, per germline. CDR3 amino acids: CASTLTGGPNTEAFF. As DNA, the CDR3 is TGTGCCAGCACCCTCACAGGGGGCCCCAACACTGAAGCTTTCTTT.

This clone was observed a few times. The genes are TRBV7-9 and TRBJ2-5; 10 nucleotides align to TRBD2. The CDR3 contains 14 residues. Germline V gene lookup returns CDR1 SEHNR and CDR2 FQNEAQ (reference sequence). The ends lost 8 bases at V and 5 bases at J; junction bases unmatched: 8. DNA for the CDR3: TGTGCCAGCTCGGCTAGCGGGGGATGGGAGACCCAGTACTTC. This sequence encodes CASSASGGWETQYF.

The chain uses TRBV7-9 and TRBJ1-6; no clear D. In germline, CDR1 is SEHNR, CDR2 FQNEAQ (reference sequence). V shed 5 bases and J shed 7 bases, with 3 bases lying between them. This CDR3 is built from 11 residues. The CDR3 bases are TGTGCCAGCAGCCGGAATTCACCCCTCCACTTT. Translated, it gives CASSRNSPLHF.

The chain uses TRBV19 and TRBJ2-3, with 10 bases that match TRBD2. The CDR3 consists of 16 residues. The junction had 9 bases not matched to a gene; V was cut back by 6 bases and J by 3 bases. Germline V gene lookup returns CDR1 LNHDA and CDR2 SQIVND (reference sequence). The CDR3, as DNA: TGTGCCAGTAGATTACTAGCGGGGAGTGGGACAGATACGCAGTATTTT. It encodes CASRLLAGSGTDTQYF.

V usage is TRBV7-2 and J usage is TRBJ2-3; tentatively, D is TRBD1 (6 bases). Germline V CDR1 and CDR2: SGHTA, FQGNSA. The CDR3 has 15 amino acids. V dropped 4 bases and J dropped 2 bases, with 13 bases sitting between them. Here the CDR3 reads CASSSLTGYTDTQYF. The CDR3, as DNA: TGTGCCAGCAGCTCGTTGACAGGATACACAGATACGCAGTATTTT.

The genes are TRBV6-6 and TRBJ2-1, with unresolved D. V was shortened by 0 bases and J by 10 bases, with 7 bases between the two germline ends. Germline V gene data show CDR1 as MNHNY and CDR2 as SVGAGI (reference sequence). The CDR3 length is 12 residues. The CDR3 DNA is TGTGCCAGCAGTTACTCGAGTACAGAGCAGTTCTTC. Translated: CASSYSSTEQFF.

This chain joins TRBV11-3 and TRBJ1-1, with D perhaps matching TRBD1 (5 bases). Germline V gene data show CDR1 as SGHNT and CDR2 as YENEEA. The CDR3 has 11 residues. Between the trimmed V and J ends, which lost 3 bases and 8 bases, there was a span of 7 bases. CDR3 sequence (DNA): TGTGCCAGCAGCTTGGGGCTCGAAGCTTTCTTT. This encodes CASSLGLEAFF.

This clone has more than one count but fewer than ten. J is TRBJ2-1 and V is TRBV6-5, with no clear D. From germline, CDR1 is MNHEY and CDR2 SVGAGI. The CDR3 consists of 14 residues. Deletions cut 10 bases from V and 0 bases from J, with 13 bases between. The CDR3 reads CATMPLTSYNEQFF. The CDR3 nucleotides read TGTGCCACCATGCCTCTAACCTCCTACAATGAGCAGTTCTTC.

The rearrangement links TRBV9 to TRBJ1-2, with TRBD1 as a possible D gene (5 bases). V was pared by 3 bases and J by 6 bases, with 21 bases between. Germline V lookup: CDR1 SGDLS, CDR2 YYNGEE. The CDR3 runs to 16 residues. CDR3 nucleotides: TGTGCCAGCAGCGCGATGAATACGGGACTGAGTAATGGCTACACCTTC. It is translated as CASSAMNTGLSNGYTF.

This chain uses TRBV6-5 with TRBJ1-2, with TRBD1 identical over 7 bases. J was trimmed by 8 bases and V by 2 bases; bases with no gene match: 11. This CDR3 contains 15 residues. The germline V gene has CDR1 MNHEY and CDR2 SVGAGI. The CDR3 loop is CASSYEGAGAVGYTF. The DNA for the CDR3 is TGTGCCAGCAGTTACGAGGGGGCAGGGGCCGTGGGCTACACCTTC.

V and J are TRBV10-3 and TRBJ2-1; D might be TRBD1 (6 bases). The CDR3 length is 15 residues. V lost 0 bases and J lost 8, with 14 bases in between. CDR1 and CDR2 (germline): ENHRY, SYGVKD. The CDR3 is CAISESTGPVDEQFF. The CDR3 region has the DNA TGTGCCATCAGTGAGTCTACAGGGCCTGTGGATGAGCAGTTCTTC.

The chain links TRBV4-2 to TRBJ2-7; D not resolved. V was trimmed by 2 bases and J by 2 bases, leaving 13 bases between them. The CDR3 has 15 residues. In germline, CDR1 is LGHNA, CDR2 YNFKEQ. CDR3 coding DNA: TGTGCCAGCAGCCAAAGTGGGATAGGGACCTACGAGCAGTACTTC. It specifies CASSQSGIGTYEQYF.

This clone has only a few counts. The chain recombines TRBV27 with TRBJ1-2; 8 nucleotides match TRBD1. Germline CDR1 reads MNHEY; CDR2 reads SMNVEV (reference sequence). The CDR3 has 18 residues. V gave up 8 bases and J gave up 0 bases; unmatched junction bases: 17. DNA for the CDR3: TGTGCCAGCCGAAAAGGGGGACAGGCTACTACCCCTAACTATGGCTACACCTTC. As protein: CASRKGGQATTPNYGYTF.

This clone came up a few times. This rearrangement joins TRBV4-3 to TRBJ2-2; D gene unclear. The germline V gene has CDR1 LGHNA and CDR2 YSLEER. V lost 0 bases and J lost 2, with 4 bases in between. This CDR3 is built from 14 residues. CDR3 region: CASSQDFNTGELFF. CDR3 DNA sequence: TGCGCCAGCAGCCAAGACTTTAACACCGGGGAGCTGTTTTTT.

The J gene is TRBJ1-1, the V gene TRBV7-2, with 8 bases identical to TRBD1. Trimming at V came to 6 bases and at J to 0 bases, leaving 3 bases not matched to a gene. Germline V gives CDR1 SGHTA, CDR2 FQGNSA. The CDR3 consists of 14 residues. The CDR3 nucleotides are TGTGCCAGCAGTCAGGACAGGGTGAACACTGAAGCTTTCTTT. Residues: CASSQDRVNTEAFF. Using reference TRBV7-2 and TRBJ1-1 for the parts outside the CDR3, the full variable domain is GAGVSQSPSNKVTEKGKDVELRCDPISGHTALYWYRQSLGQGLEFLIYFQGNSAPDKSGLPSDRFSAERTGGSVSTLTIQRTQQEDSAVYLCASSQDRVNTEAFFGQGTRLTVV.

The J gene is TRBJ1-2, the V gene TRBV18; tentative D call: TRBD1 (6 bases). This CDR3 is 15 amino acids long. Trimming took 0 bases from V and 6 from J, leaving 14 bases between them. Per germline, CDR1 KGHSH and CDR2 LQKENI. The CDR3 DNA reads as TGTGCCAGCTCACCACCGGGGGCAGGGAGGAATGGCTACACCTTC. Translated, it gives CASSPPGAGRNGYTF.

The chain couples TRBV29-1 to TRBJ1-2; 9 positions match TRBD1. Germline CDR1 SQVTM, CDR2 ANQGSEA. The V gene end was trimmed by 3 bases and the J gene end by 6 bases; junction bases not matched to a gene: 11. The CDR3 is made up of 15 amino acids. In DNA, the CDR3 is TGCAGCGTTGACCTCGCTCCGGACAGGGGTCATGGCTACACCTTC. It is translated as CSVDLAPDRGHGYTF.

This clone has just a few counts. This chain links TRBV30 with TRBJ1-6, with 7 bases identical to TRBD1. Trimming took 6 bases from V and 6 from J; bases not matched to a gene: 2. Germline V gene lookup returns CDR1 GTSNPN and CDR2 SVGIG (reference sequence). The CDR3 extends over 12 amino acids. The CDR3 DNA sequence: TGTGCCTGCGACAGGGTTAATTCACCCCTCCACTTT. It codes for CACDRVNSPLHF. The full variable domain, completed using reference TRBV30 and TRBJ1-6, is SQTIHQWPATLVQPVGSPLSLECTVEGTSNPNLYWYRQAAGRGLQLLFYSVGIGQISSEVPQNLSASRPQDRQFILSSKKLLLSDSGFYLCACDRVNSPLHFGNGTRLTVT.

This chain uses TRBV19 with TRBJ2-7; TRBD2 matches 13 bases. Looked up from germline, CDR1 is LNHDA and CDR2 is SQIVND (reference sequence). The V segment lost 4 bases and the J segment 5 bases; nucleotides outside the gene matches: 20. CDR3 size: 20 residues. The CDR3 reads CASSTKPGLAGRRRSDEQYV. CDR3 sequence (DNA): TGTGCCAGTAGTACCAAACCGGGACTAGCGGGACGGCGACGATCCGACGAGCAGTACGTC.

This clone was found once. The V gene is TRBV5-1, the J gene TRBJ1-2, with 8 bases that match TRBD1. The CDR3 has 15 amino acids. Germline trimming cut 0 bases from V and 1 base from J; bases unmatched to any gene: 2. Germline V CDR1 and CDR2: SGHRS, YFSETQ. CDR3 bases: TGCGCCAGCAGCTTGGGGACAGGGCGTAACTATGGCTACACCTTC. Protein sequence: CASSLGTGRNYGYTF.

CDR3 DNA sequence: TGTGCCAGCAGCTTGGCCGGTGGGGCTAACACCGGGGAGCTGTTTTTT. Its protein product is CASSLAGGANTGELFF. V is TRBV5-6 and J is TRBJ2-2, with D perhaps TRBD1 (5 bases). CDR1 is SGHDT and CDR2 is YYEEEE in the germline V gene. The CDR3 has 16 residues. V was clipped by 0 bases and J by 2 bases, with 11 bases between them.

This clone came up once. V is TRBV5-8 and J is TRBJ2-7, with a tentative D call TRBD1 (6 bases). This CDR3 comprises 15 residues. Per germline, CDR1 SGHTS and CDR2 YDEGEE. V was cut by 0 bases and J by 0 bases, with 10 bases left in between. CDR3 amino acids: CASSLGTATSYEQYF. The CDR3, as DNA: TGTGCCAGCAGCTTGGGGACAGCAACCTCCTACGAGCAGTACTTC.